The clone carrying this T cell receptor beta chain turned up a few times. The CDR3 loop spans 14 amino acids. V gave up 4 bases and J gave up 3 bases; unmatched junction bases: 4. CDR1 and CDR2 from the germline V gene are SGHRS and YFSETQ. This record comes from a study of blood T cell repertoires in COVID-19. Here immunoSEQ multiplex PCR was the method, and the copy in TCRdb shows in-frame clones only, minus some. The profile covers about 170,000 clones, with more than 75% appearing a single time and 3.7% taken by the ten largest. The sequence was collected from a man aged 18 to 30 with active or convalescent COVID-19. The chain joins TRBV5-1 to TRBJ1-2; 9 bases agree with TRBD1. Sample: peripheral blood. Here the CDR3 reads CASSRDRDDYGYTF. The CDR3 DNA reads as TGCGCCAGCAGCAGGGACAGGGATGACTATGGCTACACCTTC.